The 2 T cell receptor beta chains listed next were all sequenced from one sample in a study of T cells after yellow fever vaccination (dated by TCRdb to between 2018 and 2021). In light of the paper, this sample's treatment or condition label describes: live attenuated yellow fever vaccine strain. Libraries were constructed by 5' RACE. Reads for this sample came from an Illumina HiSeq 2500. Using fastp trimming at Q25 and MiXCR clonotype assembly, TCRdb reanalyzed the public sequencing data and kept in-frame beta chains. Rows are unified per CDR3 protein, each entry keeping the most common DNA and genes. The sample table contains more than 25,000 distinct CDR3 sequences; only one count was recorded for about 5.5% of them. The ten top clones hold approximately 12% of the sample. Specimen: PBMCs, either bulk or a sorted T-cell subset (CD4+, CD8+, memory, or dextramer-sorted; not recorded which), collected 15 days after the yellow fever booster vaccination. The origin of the receptors is a man aged 25 to 40 who received the YFV17D yellow fever vaccine.

This clonotype was seen ten or more times. The V gene is TRBV2, the J gene TRBJ2-1; 8 positions match TRBD2. V shed 7 bases and J 14 bases; nucleotides not matched to a gene: 16. There are 14 residues in the CDR3. The germline gives CDR1 SNHLY, CDR2 FYNNEI. The CDR3 loop is CASKGGSGSAMEFF. Written as DNA, the CDR3 is TGTGCCAGCAAGGGCGGCAGCGGGAGCGCTATGGAGTTCTTC. The variable domain in full, with the rest retrieved from reference TRBV2 and TRBJ2-1, is EPEVTQTPSHQVTQMGQEVILRCVPISNHLYFYWYRQILGQKVEFLVSFYNNEISEKSEIFDDQFSVERPDGSNFTLKIRSTKLEDSAMYFCASKGGSGSAMEFFGPGTRLTVL.

This clonotype has more than one count but fewer than ten. This chain links TRBV23-1 with TRBJ1-1; D is possibly TRBD1 (5 bases). TRBV23-1 is an ORF; its function is uncertain. This CDR3 is built from 16 residues. The V end lost 0 bases, the J end lost 5 bases, and 16 bases lay between the germline ends. CDR3 DNA sequence: TGCGCCAGCAGTCAATCTGTGGGGCCCGGATGGACTGAAGCTTTCTTT. Protein: CASSQSVGPGWTEAFF.